The 16 T cell receptor beta chains in this list originate from one sample, sequenced in a study of T-cell reconstitution after alpha-beta-depleted transplantation in children. A TCRbeta library incorporating unique molecular identifiers was prepared. TCRdb reanalysed the PCR reads using MiXCR and keeps one entry per CDR3 protein. Here the sample spans 600,000 to 800,000 distinct CDR3 sequences, around 14% being singletons. Sequencing was performed on PBMCs, taken before TCRalphabeta/CD19-depleted stem cell transplant. Receptor source: a girl between 2 and 10 years old with congenital amegakaryocytic thrombocytopenia, due to receive a stem cell transplant.

This clonotype was observed many times. V gene TRBV20-1 combines with J gene TRBJ1-2, with TRBD1 identical over 7 bases. V was pared by 0 bases and J by 6 bases, with 13 bases of the junction left unmatched. The CDR3 covers 16 residues. Per the germline V gene, CDR1 is DFQATT and CDR2 is SNEGSKA (reference sequence). CDR3 region: CSARDLEGGPRHGYTF. The CDR3 DNA is TGCAGTGCTAGAGATCTGGAAGGGGGCCCCAGACATGGCTACACCTTC.

This clonotype appeared a few times. The chain has TRBV20-1 and TRBJ2-1; 11 positions agree with TRBD2. The V and J ends lost 5 bases and 0 bases, in that order; junction bases with no gene match: 9. The length of the CDR3 is 17 residues. Germline CDR1 is DFQATT and CDR2 is SNEGSKA (reference sequence). CDR3 loop: CSALGLAGTRSYNEQFF. The CDR3 DNA reads TGCAGTGCTCTTGGACTAGCGGGTACCCGCTCCTACAATGAGCAGTTCTTC.

This clonotype has more than one count but fewer than ten. V gene TRBV2 combines with J gene TRBJ2-1, with D perhaps matching TRBD2 (6 bases). The V gene's germline CDR1 is SNHLY and CDR2 FYNNEI. This CDR3 is built from 14 residues. V shed 7 bases and J shed 3 bases, with 13 bases lying between them. The CDR3 loop is CASIRDSRYNEQFF. CDR3 nucleotides: TGTGCCAGCATTCGGGACTCTCGCTACAATGAGCAGTTCTTC.

Comment on this clonotype: With a much larger clone just one base away, this may be a read error. The CDR3 nucleotides read TGCGCCAGCAGAGATGGGGGCCCCTACAATGAGCAGTTCTTC. It yields the protein CASRDGGPYNEQFF. The chain uses TRBV10-1 and TRBJ2-1; TRBD1 is a possible D gene (6 bases). The V gene lost 6 bases and the J gene lost 2 bases, with 11 bases spanning the gap. CDR3 length equals 14 residues. The germline V gene encodes CDR1 WNHNN and CDR2 SYGVQD (reference sequence).

This clonotype was seen repeatedly, ten times or more. The V and J genes are TRBV30 and TRBJ2-1; TRBD1 might be the D (5 bases). The V gene's germline CDR1 is GTSNPN and CDR2 SVGIG (reference sequence). V dropped 7 bases and J dropped 4 bases, with 14 bases sitting between them. CDR3 size: 13 residues. CDR3 sequence: CAFTQGGYNEQFF. The CDR3 nucleotides read TGTGCCTTTACTCAGGGTGGGTACAATGAGCAGTTCTTC.

About this clonotype itself: A read error may explain this, as a much larger clone is one base away. This chain connects TRBV1 to TRBJ2-1; TRBD1, the table's D call, was not compared with the DNA. TRBV1 is a pseudogene locus. This CDR3 region has 17 residues. CDR3 region: CTSSLRALATSYNKQFF. DNA of the CDR3: TGCACCAGCAGCCTCAGGGCGCTAGCGACATCCTACAATAAGCAGTTCTTC.

This clonotype was seen ten or more times. The chain uses TRBV5-1 and TRBJ2-3; no definite D call. Trimming pared 4 bases from V and 3 bases from J, leaving 21 bases between. The length of the CDR3 is 17 residues. In germline, CDR1 is SGHRS, CDR2 YFSETQ. The CDR3, as DNA: TGCGCCAGCAGCCTGGCTCGGAACGGAAAAGAGACAGATACGCAGTATTTT. It translates to CASSLARNGKETDTQYF.

The V call is TRBV10-2, the J call TRBJ2-5; TRBD2 matches 12 bases. From germline, CDR1 is WSHSY and CDR2 SAAADI. The CDR3 has 15 amino acids. With 3 bases clipped from V and 5 bases from J, the junction kept 4 bases outside the gene matches. The CDR3 region is CASSDPTSGRETQYF. The CDR3 DNA reads TGCGCCAGCAGTGACCCAACTAGCGGGAGGGAGACCCAGTACTTC.

With respect to this clonotype: A much more abundant neighbour one base away suggests this may be a read error. V gene TRBV7-1 combines with J gene TRBJ1-2; 7 bases match TRBD1. TRBV7-1 has ORF status, its function being uncertain. V dropped 2 bases and J dropped 3; count of bases not matched to a gene: 6. This CDR3 spans 15 amino acids. The CDR3 region has the DNA TGTGCCAGCAGCTCAATAGGGGGCAGTTACTATGGCTACACCTTC. It encodes CASSSIGGSYYGYTF.

This chain uses TRBV6-5 with TRBJ1-2, with D perhaps TRBD1 (5 bases). This CDR3 has 17 amino acids. V dropped 4 bases and J dropped 0 bases, with 18 bases sitting between them. Germline lookup yields CDR1 MNHEY and CDR2 SVGAGI. The CDR3 DNA is TGTGCCAGCAGTTTGGGGGTCCGGGACCGAGCTAACTATGGCTACACCTTC. This gives the protein CASSLGVRDRANYGYTF.

This clonotype was detected ten times or more. The chain uses TRBV20-1 and TRBJ2-1; no definite D call. V was clipped by 1 base and J by 9 bases, with 16 bases between them. This CDR3 contains 14 residues. Germline values: CDR1 DFQATT, CDR2 SNEGSKA (reference sequence). CDR3 sequence: CSARASPLVGEQFF. For the CDR3, the DNA is TGCAGTGCTAGAGCTAGTCCTTTGGTTGGTGAGCAGTTCTTC.

This clonotype came up many times. The chain links TRBV3-1 to TRBJ1-2; D is undetermined. V was trimmed by 4 bases and J by 6 bases, leaving 12 bases between them. Germline V lookup: CDR1 LGHDT, CDR2 YNNKEL (reference sequence). This CDR3 is 13 amino acids long. CDR3 amino acids: CASSLQRRDGYTF. Here the CDR3 DNA reads TGTGCCAGCAGCCTCCAGCGCCGGGATGGCTACACCTTC.

The sample holds a few counts of this clonotype. V is TRBV30 and J is TRBJ1-4; no clear D. The CDR3 sequence is 10 residues long. The germline gives CDR1 GTSNPN, CDR2 SVGIG (reference sequence). Deletions cut 3 bases from V and 8 bases from J, with 4 bases between. CDR3 DNA sequence: TGTGCCTGGAGGGTGGAAAAACTGTTTTTT. It yields the protein CAWRVEKLFF.

Concerning this clonotype: Relative to the germline gene, one junction end is altered; a read error may explain this. The V call is TRBV7-9, the J call TRBJ1-6; the D is unclear. The CDR3 loop spans 17 amino acids. CDR1 is SEHNR and CDR2 is FQNEAQ in the germline V gene (reference sequence). This chain's CDR3 is CASSLGFQSSYSSPLHF. CDR3 DNA: TGTGCCAGCAGCTTAGGGTTCCAGAGCTCCTATAGTTCACCCCTCCACTTT.

This clonotype was observed at least ten times. The chain employs TRBV10-1 and TRBJ2-1; 7 nucleotides align to TRBD1. Germline trimming cut 7 bases from V and 8 bases from J; bases unmatched to any gene: 8. The germline V gene encodes CDR1 WNHNN and CDR2 SYGVQD (reference sequence). The CDR3 length is 13 residues. The CDR3 loop is CASKSDRVDEQFF. The CDR3 coding sequence is TGCGCCAGCAAGAGCGACAGGGTCGATGAGCAGTTCTTC.

This clonotype was recorded a few times. The chain combines TRBV12-3 or TRBV12-4 with TRBJ2-7; D may correspond to TRBD1 or TRBD2 (5 bases each). The ends were cut back, 5 bases at V and 7 bases at J, with 18 bases in the middle. The CDR3 sequence is 14 residues long. In nucleotides, the CDR3 is TGTGCCAGCAGTGCGACCGGGACGGTCGGGGAGCAGTACTTC. This gives the protein CASSATGTVGEQYF.